This record looks at one TCR beta chain sequence and its context. This sample was taken from a study of control samples from healthy donors and cancer patients. Data came from immunoSEQ multiplex PCR; TCRdb stores just in-frame clones and leaves some out. Of roughly 70,000 clones listed, nearly 85% were seen once; the top ten hold approximately 30%. The specimen sequenced was blood. The sequence was obtained from a middle-aged man in good health.

The DNA of the CDR3 is TGTGCCACCGCGGACACCCGCACAGATACGCAGTATTTT. This sequence encodes CATADTRTDTQYF. The chain carries TRBV19 and TRBJ2-3; the D gene is possibly TRBD1 (5 bases). The germline V gene encodes CDR1 LNHDA and CDR2 SQIVND (reference sequence). The V gene lost 10 bases and the J gene lost 1 base, with 12 bases spanning the gap. This CDR3 region has 13 residues.